The TCR beta chain described here comes from a study of T-cell memory formation after mild COVID-19. Findings and caveats of the study: For second-wave clones that peaked at day 37, SARS-CoV-2 specificity went unverified. Some clones that responded were present in memory (sampled pre-infection), which suggests cross-reactive memory joined. Of the contracting clones, CD4+ ones lay mainly in CM and EM, and CD8+ ones in EMRA.

This clonotype was counted a few times. Its specificity is not known. Each CDR3 protein is one row after TCRdb ran MiXCR on the 5' RACE reads. The data show about 540,000 distinct CDR3 sequences, over 20% seen once. Trimming pared 5 bases from V and 7 bases from J, leaving 12 bases between. CDR3 length: 13 residues. Germline assignment: CDR1 KGHDR and CDR2 SFDVKD. The chain recombines TRBV24-1 with TRBJ2-3, with D possibly called TRBD1 or TRBD2 (6 bases each). Sequencing was done on a sample of PBMCs or a T cell subset sorted from them (not recorded which). The receptor was isolated from an adult woman who had mild COVID-19 (a few samples of this study predate the infection). Cell type and time point are not known. DNA for the CDR3: TGTGCCACCAGTGTGACAGGAGGGAATACGCAGTATTTT. It codes for CATSVTGGNTQYF.